A single sample is the source of the 14 T cell receptor beta chains below, sequenced in a study of T cell responses to AZD1222 COVID-19 vaccine. Clones were read by immunoSEQ multiplex PCR, and TCRdb kept only the in-frame ones, dropping some. The repertoire holds about 140,000 clones, with about 93% as singletons. Sequencing used peripheral blood, obtained 28 days after the second AZD1222 dose. Receptor source: an adult who received the AZD1222 COVID-19 vaccine.

This chain links TRBV5-1 with TRBJ1-2, with TRBD1 matching over 8 bases. CDR3 length: 14 residues. CDR1 and CDR2 (germline): SGHRS, YFSETQ. Trimming took 4 bases from V and 8 from J; bases not matched to a gene: 10. CDR3 DNA: TGCGCCAGCAGCAAAGGACAGGGCGCAGACGGCTACACCTTC. Protein: CASSKGQGADGYTF.

The rearrangement joins TRBV27 to TRBJ2-4; TRBD1 matches at 8 bases. The CDR3 loop spans 14 amino acids. Germline CDR1 is MNHEY and CDR2 is SMNVEV (reference sequence). J lost 5 bases, V lost 3 bases, and 3 bases had no gene match. The CDR3 here is CASSLAGQENIQYF. In DNA form, the CDR3 reads TGTGCCAGCAGTTTGGCGGGACAGGAAAACATTCAGTACTTC.

This clone was detected once. The rearrangement joins TRBV7-2 to TRBJ1-2; the D gene is possibly TRBD1 (5 bases). V was pared by 5 bases and J by 7 bases, with 14 bases between. This CDR3 is built from 13 residues. Per the germline V gene, CDR1 is SGHTA and CDR2 is FQGNSA. In DNA, the CDR3 is TGTGCCAGCAGCACGATGGAGGGGACTGGCTACACCTTC. It encodes CASSTMEGTGYTF.

The V gene is TRBV2, the J gene TRBJ2-2; D may be TRBD1 (5 bases). V was trimmed by 6 bases and J by 6 bases, leaving 14 bases between them. Germline V gene sequence: CDR1 SNHLY, CDR2 FYNNEI. This CDR3 has 14 amino acids. CDR3 residues: CASRNQGSSGELFF. The CDR3 region has the DNA TGTGCCAGCAGGAACCAGGGTAGTTCCGGGGAGCTGTTTTTT.

The rearrangement links TRBV6-6 to TRBJ2-1; no definite D call. This CDR3 is built from 14 residues. In germline, CDR1 is MNHNY, CDR2 SVGAGI (reference sequence). Trimming shortened V by 7 bases and J by 2 bases, and 12 bases separated the two germline ends. The DNA of the CDR3 is TGTGCCAGCATGATGAACGTTCCCTACAATGAGCAGTTCTTC. This sequence encodes CASMMNVPYNEQFF.

The rearrangement uses TRBV9 and TRBJ1-2; D is unresolved. Trimming pared 1 base from V and 0 bases from J, leaving 13 bases between. This CDR3 contains 16 residues. CDR1 is SGDLS and CDR2 is YYNGEE in the germline V gene. CDR3 DNA sequence: TGTGCCAGCAGCGTAAGTTCGGATCCGTCTAACTATGGCTACACCTTC. Its translation: CASSVSSDPSNYGYTF.

The chain is built from TRBV9 and TRBJ1-1; tentative D call: TRBD1 (5 bases). Looked up from germline, CDR1 is SGDLS and CDR2 is YYNGEE. With 3 bases removed from V and 1 base from J, the gap between germline ends came to 13 bases. The CDR3 length is 15 residues. The CDR3 bases are TGTGCCAGCAGCGCAGCCGGGACCCAGAACACTGAAGCTTTCTTT. Amino acids: CASSAAGTQNTEAFF.

The V gene is TRBV6-2 or TRBV6-3, the J gene TRBJ1-5; D gene ambiguous. Deletions cut 5 bases from V and 3 bases from J, with 8 bases between. CDR1 and CDR2 (germline): MNHEY, SVGEGT. The CDR3 runs to 13 residues. The CDR3 DNA is TGTGCCAGCAGTGTGGACCCCAATCAGCCCCAGCATTTT. This translates into CASSVDPNQPQHF.

This rearrangement joins TRBV9 to TRBJ2-3; 10 positions agree with TRBD2. CDR1 is SGDLS, CDR2 YYNGEE, per germline. The CDR3 contains 15 residues. J gave up 6 bases and V 2 bases, and 6 bases lay outside the gene matches. CDR3 sequence: CASSVSGGAWDTQYF. The CDR3 DNA reads TGTGCCAGCAGCGTCAGCGGGGGGGCCTGGGATACGCAGTATTTT.

The gene calls are TRBV4-3 and TRBJ1-4; possible D gene TRBD1, 6 bases. The CDR3 has 15 residues. Trimming stripped 1 base from V and 4 bases from J, with 10 bases between. Germline loops: CDR1 LGHNA, CDR2 YSLEER. The CDR3 sequence: CASSQGTAVNEKLFF. DNA for the CDR3: TGCGCCAGCAGCCAAGGGACAGCCGTTAATGAAAAACTGTTTTTT.

CDR3 bases: TGTGCCAGCTCACCAGGGGTTCGACAGGGGGGTCAGCCCCAGCATTTT. Translating it yields CASSPGVRQGGQPQHF. V and J are TRBV18 and TRBJ1-5, with TRBD1 matching 9 bases. V trimming: 2 bases; J trimming: 6 bases; junction bases outside the gene matches: 8. The germline V gene has CDR1 KGHSH and CDR2 LQKENI. The CDR3 sequence is 16 residues long.

A few counts support this clone. The V and J genes are TRBV4-2 and TRBJ1-1; D remains ambiguous. Germline-derived CDR1 and CDR2 are LGHNA and YNFKEQ. V gave up 0 bases and J gave up 1 base, with 6 bases separating them. The CDR3 has 14 residues. CDR3 in amino acids: CASSQERWNTEAFF. The CDR3 bases are TGTGCCAGCAGCCAAGAAAGGTGGAACACTGAAGCTTTCTTT.

This rearrangement joins TRBV11-2 to TRBJ1-6; D remains unclear. Deletions cut 2 bases from V and 7 bases from J, with 12 bases between. Germline values: CDR1 SGHAT, CDR2 FQNNGV. The CDR3 has 15 residues. The CDR3 region is CASSLQPLDNSPLHF. CDR3 in DNA: TGTGCCAGCAGCTTACAGCCATTGGACAATTCACCCCTCCACTTT.

The chain combines TRBV28 with TRBJ1-4; D is unresolved. Germline assignment: CDR1 MDHEN and CDR2 SYDVKM. The germline V and J ends were trimmed by 10 bases and 2 bases, with 8 bases remaining between them. This CDR3 is 12 amino acids long. The CDR3 region has the DNA TGTGCCACCTTGGGGACTAATGAAAAACTGTTTTTT. It is translated as CATLGTNEKLFF.